The T cell receptor beta chain described here comes from a study of CD8 T cells in Susac syndrome. It was with random hexamers that roughly 0.5 to 1 ug RNA was reverse transcribed. Amplification of TCR beta CDR3 spanned 54 Vbeta and 13 Jbeta via immunoSEQ multiplex PCR. TCRdb reanalysed the immunoSEQ multiplex PCR reads using MiXCR and keeps one entry per CDR3 protein. The table shows 160,000 or so distinct CDR3 sequences, with roughly 95% occurring only once. The germline CDR1 and CDR2 sequences are KGHSH and LQKENI. The CDR3 loop spans 16 amino acids. V was trimmed by 3 bases and J by 2 bases, leaving 11 bases between them.

What was sequenced was CD4+ T cells from PBMCs. The chain combines TRBV18 with TRBJ2-6, with a weak D call TRBD1 (6 bases). The receptor comes from a human donor with multiple sclerosis. CDR3 coding DNA: TGTGCCAGCTCACCGACAGGAACAGCTGGGGCCAACGTCCTGACTTTC. Translation: CASSPTGTAGANVLTF.